Below, one T cell receptor (beta chain) is given with its context. Its specificity is unknown. The primer mix had 60 Vbeta and 13 Jbeta primers. Profiling relied on immunoSEQ multiplex PCR, and the TCRdb table lists in-frame clones only, not all of them. The data contain tens of thousands of clones, 63% of them singletons. J was trimmed by 3 bases and V by 7 bases; bases with no gene match: 9. Per the germline V gene, CDR1 is LNHDA and CDR2 is SQIVND (reference sequence). The CDR3 has 16 amino acids. The data derive from a study of cytomegalovirus exposure and HLA in healthy donors. Study-wide findings and caveats: HLA-A and HLA-B allele assignments for most subjects were reportedly predicted accurately using TCR beta sequences. V segments that were indistinguishable, TRBV6-2 and TRBV6-3 among them, were omitted from analysis.

Sample: PBMCs. The sequence came from a woman aged 25 to 39 in good health and CMV-seronegative. This sequence joins TRBV19 and TRBJ2-1; 10 positions match TRBD2. The CDR3 DNA sequence: TGTGCCAGTACTCAACGGTCTAGCGGGAGCTACAATGAGCAGTTCTTC. It yields the protein CASTQRSSGSYNEQFF.